Presented here are 12 T cell receptor beta chains from one specimen sequenced in a study of molecular identifiers for immune sequencing clone quantification. TCRdb called the PCR reads again in MiXCR, with one record for every CDR3 protein. In the table there are nearly 55,000 distinct CDR3 sequences, 35% to 40% of which are singletons. The specimen sequenced was naive CD8+ T cells from blood, with Jurkat cell RNA spiked in. Noted subset: FACS-sorted CD8+CD4-CCR7+CD45RA+ naive T cells. The receptors were gathered from a human donor in good health. Some libraries in this study had Jurkat cell RNA spiked in.

This chain links TRBV7-9 with TRBJ2-7; unclear D gene. The CDR3 extends over 12 amino acids. Trimming pared 1 base from V and 2 bases from J, leaving 3 bases between. The V gene's germline CDR1 is SEHNR and CDR2 FQNEAQ (reference sequence). Here the CDR3 reads CASSLGAYEQYF. The CDR3 coding sequence is TGTGCCAGCAGCTTAGGGGCCTACGAGCAGTACTTC.

V and J are TRBV3-1 and TRBJ2-3; 10 bases line up with TRBD2. Germline values: CDR1 LGHDT, CDR2 YNNKEL (reference sequence). V lost 4 bases, J lost 3 bases, and 4 bases stayed unmatched. There are 15 residues in the CDR3. CDR3 sequence (DNA): TGTGCCAGCAGCCTACTAGCGGGGATAACAGATACGCAGTATTTT. Encoded protein: CASSLLAGITDTQYF.

This clonotype was seen repeatedly, ten times or more. This chain connects TRBV11-2 to TRBJ2-3; no firm D call. This CDR3 is 12 amino acids long. The V end was cut by 1 base, the J end by 5 bases, with 4 bases between. Germline lookup yields CDR1 SGHAT and CDR2 FQNNGV. The CDR3 sequence is CASSLGGDTQYF. CDR3 nucleotides: TGTGCCAGCAGCTTAGGGGGAGATACGCAGTATTTT. Looking up the rest from reference TRBV11-2 and TRBJ2-3 gives the full variable domain: EAGVAQSPRYKIIEKRQSVAFWCNPISGHATLYWYQQILGQGPKLLIQFQNNGVVDDSQLPKDRFSAERLKGVDSTLKIQPAKLEDSAVYLCASSLGGDTQYFGPGTRLTVL.

This clonotype has just a few counts. V is TRBV7-8 and J is TRBJ1-5; D possibly corresponds to TRBD1 (5 bases). The V gene lost 1 base and the J gene lost 2 bases, with 15 bases spanning the gap. Germline CDR1 is SGHVS and CDR2 is FQNEAQ. The CDR3 extends over 17 amino acids. This chain's CDR3 is CASSLERGAVGNQPQHF. Here the CDR3 DNA reads TGTGCCAGCAGCTTAGAGAGGGGCGCCGTGGGCAATCAGCCCCAGCATTTT.

The V gene is TRBV28, the J gene TRBJ2-7; 7 nucleotides match TRBD1. Germline lookup yields CDR1 MDHEN and CDR2 SYDVKM. V dropped 3 bases and J dropped 2; count of bases not matched to a gene: 10. The CDR3 extends over 16 amino acids. In DNA, the CDR3 is TGTGCCAGCAGTTTGGGCTCCGGGACAGCTACCTACGAGCAGTACTTC. This translates into CASSLGSGTATYEQYF.

The chain joins TRBV12-3 or TRBV12-4 to TRBJ1-2; no clear D. Between the trimmed V and J ends, which lost 1 base and 2 bases, there was a span of 5 bases. The length of the CDR3 is 13 residues. CDR3 nucleotide sequence: TGTGCCAGCAGTTTAGAGAGCAACTATGGCTACACCTTC. It is translated as CASSLESNYGYTF.

This clonotype has at least ten counts. The chain joins TRBV28 to TRBJ2-5; D may match TRBD1 or TRBD2 (5 bases each). Germline CDR1 and CDR2: MDHEN and SYDVKM. V dropped 6 bases and J dropped 1 base, with 15 bases sitting between them. The CDR3 runs to 15 residues. The chain's CDR3 is CASSPQGAPQETQYF. Here the CDR3 DNA reads TGTGCCAGCAGCCCGCAGGGAGCCCCCCAAGAGACCCAGTACTTC.

There are many counts of this clonotype. The V call is TRBV4-1, the J call TRBJ2-7; weak D call: TRBD1 (6 bases). V was shortened by 4 bases and J by 0 bases, with 13 bases between the two germline ends. Looked up from germline, CDR1 is MGHRA and CDR2 is YSYEKL. The CDR3 sequence is 15 residues long. CDR3 residues: CASSPKTGASYEQYF. The CDR3 DNA is TGCGCCAGCAGCCCGAAGACAGGTGCCTCCTACGAGCAGTACTTC.

This clonotype was seen more than once but under ten times. V is TRBV2 and J is TRBJ2-7, with 10 nucleotides matching TRBD1. CDR1 SNHLY and CDR2 FYNNEI come from the germline V gene. V was pared by 5 bases and J by 3 bases, with 7 bases of the junction left unmatched. CDR3 length: 15 amino acids. The CDR3 nucleotides are TGTGCCAGCAGTTGGGGACAGGGGTTGGGCTACGAGCAGTACTTC. Translating it yields CASSWGQGLGYEQYF.

The count of this clonotype is one. The chain recombines TRBV5-1 with TRBJ2-7; 9 bases fit TRBD1. From germline, CDR1 is SGHRS and CDR2 YFSETQ. The CDR3 sequence is 14 residues long. Trimming cost V 4 bases and J 5 bases; bases outside gene matches: 7. CDR3 region: CASSAGTGPHEQYF. The CDR3 nucleotides read TGCGCCAGCAGCGCCGGGACAGGGCCCCACGAGCAGTACTTC.

As to this clonotype: At one end, the junction sequence differs from germline, possibly due to a read error. V usage is TRBV29-1 and J usage is TRBJ1-5; unclear D gene. The CDR3 is made up of 14 amino acids. CDR1 and CDR2 from the germline V gene are SQVTM and ANQGSEA. DNA of the CDR3: TGCAGCGTTGCTGGGGATTCGGGCAATCAGCCCCAGCAATTT. Its protein is CSVAGDSGNQPQQF.

This clonotype was seen ten or more times. The chain recombines TRBV5-1 with TRBJ2-7; D possibly corresponds to TRBD2 (5 bases). Between the trimmed V and J ends, which lost 0 bases and 1 base, there was a span of 8 bases. Germline CDR1 is SGHRS and CDR2 is YFSETQ. This CDR3 contains 14 residues. CDR3 in amino acids: CASSLGGPSYEQYF. CDR3 sequence (DNA): TGCGCCAGCAGCTTGGGCGGGCCATCCTACGAGCAGTACTTC.